This TCR beta chain appears in the sequencing data of a study of blood T cell repertoires in COVID-19 (dated by TCRdb to the early 2020s). Regarding the research as a whole: The collaborator samples originated in the United States, Italy and Spain and spanned the acute and convalescent phases of COVID-19. Nearly every sample came with metadata listing a de-identified subject ID, COVID-19 status, age in years and sex. The prospective study material was composed of cDNA or gDNA derived from T cells, B-cell-depleted T cells, or PBMCs. Where available, HLA class I and class II types were taken from metadata supplied by the sample provider and were not determined by assay-based typing. A freely available public database, intended as a resource for researchers studying the immune response to SARS-CoV-2, is where the repertoires were released. Deeply sampled blood TCRbeta repertoires from subjects exposed to, actively infected with, or recovered from COVID-19 were included in the dataset. The samples were drawn from two sources: the first 160 participants of the ongoing ImmuneRACE study, and fewer than 1,500 subjects contributed by 6 global collaborators. The full study reports these points: The amount of clinical and demographic metadata varied by source and participant and was provided uncurated.

Points on this clone: Its cognate antigen has yet to be identified. Base qualities are missing; no much larger clone stands one base away.

Including the terminal cysteine and phenylalanine, the CDR3 comprises 15 residues. The entry retains the CDR3 DNA only, 45 bases that are in frame from base 1. The germline V gene (reference sequence) yields LNHDA for CDR1 and SQIVND for CDR2. Trimming accounts for 2 bases at V and 7 bases at J, while the number of junction bases matched to no gene is 6. TCRbeta CDR3 regions were amplified from genomic DNA by means of the immunoSEQ Assay, a bias-controlled multiplex PCR. Regarding the original processing steps: The number of nucleated cells in each sample was estimated by amplification of reference gene primers within the assay. To quantify the absolute abundance of each unique TCRbeta CDR3 rearrangement, sequence reads were collapsed and filtered. Productive Simpson clonality was computed per sample as the square root of Simpson's diversity index over productive rearrangements. TCRdb stores this immuneACCESS table with in-frame sequences only. Part of the clones is absent; in the studies checked, under half of the shortfall reflects unresolved V genes, and no reason is known for the rest. The D gene and trimming were derived from the DNA, and the V and J assignments and clone size from that table. This sample is represented by 52,000 or so clones; roughly 89% of them were singletons. Of the sample, 2.5% to 3% is held by the ten largest clones.

Whole blood was collected in K2EDTA tubes by collaborating institutions according to the institutions' own protocols. For TCRbeta analysis, collaborators shipped samples as frozen whole blood, isolated PBMCs, or DNA extracted from either of those sample types. The chain is encoded by TRBV19 joined to TRBJ2-7; 12 of the junction bases match TRBD1. The source of this sequence is a man older than 75 with acute or convalescent COVID-19. Sample: peripheral blood. The nucleotides are TGTGCCAGTAGTATAACGGGACAGGGGGCGCGGGAGCAGTACTTC. Translated, it gives CASSITGQGAREQYF.